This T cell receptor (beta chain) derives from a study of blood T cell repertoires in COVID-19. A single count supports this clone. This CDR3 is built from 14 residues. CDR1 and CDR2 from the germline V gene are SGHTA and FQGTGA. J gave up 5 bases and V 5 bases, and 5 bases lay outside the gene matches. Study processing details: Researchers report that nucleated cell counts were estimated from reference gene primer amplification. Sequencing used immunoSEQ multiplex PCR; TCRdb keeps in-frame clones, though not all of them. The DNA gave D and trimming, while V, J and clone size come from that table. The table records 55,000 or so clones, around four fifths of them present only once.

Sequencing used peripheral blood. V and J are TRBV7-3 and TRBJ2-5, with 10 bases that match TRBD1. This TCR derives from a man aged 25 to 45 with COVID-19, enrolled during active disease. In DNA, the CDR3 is TGTGCCAGCAGCCCGACAGGGGGCATGGAGACCCAGTACTTC. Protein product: CASSPTGGMETQYF.